This passage covers 25 T cell receptor beta chains from one sample sequenced in a study of blood T cell repertoires in COVID-19. Data came from immunoSEQ multiplex PCR; TCRdb stores just in-frame clones and leaves some out. The sample has approximately 70,000 clones; 85% to 90% are singletons. Sequenced: peripheral blood. These TCRs come from a human donor in a cohort sampled during active COVID-19.

The count of this clone is one. The V and J genes are TRBV7-8 and TRBJ2-5; D may be TRBD1 (5 bases). This CDR3 spans 16 amino acids. Germline assignment: CDR1 SGHVS and CDR2 FQNEAQ. V was clipped by 2 bases and J by 4 bases, with 17 bases between them. The CDR3 spells CASSLPRRGQGETQYF. Written as DNA, the CDR3 is TGTGCCAGCAGCTTACCTAGAAGGGGCCAGGGAGAGACCCAGTACTTC.

This chain connects TRBV10-1 to TRBJ2-7, with 10 positions matching TRBD1. Germline CDR1 and CDR2: WNHNN and SYGVQD (reference sequence). Germline trimming cut 5 bases from V and 6 bases from J; bases unmatched to any gene: 7. The CDR3 covers 14 residues. CDR3 sequence: CASSTGTGDGEQYF. CDR3 sequence (DNA): TGCGCCAGCAGTACCGGGACAGGGGATGGCGAGCAGTACTTC.

This clone was recorded a few times. V and J are TRBV19 and TRBJ1-5; TRBD1 might be the D (6 bases). In germline, CDR1 is LNHDA, CDR2 SQIVND (reference sequence). This CDR3 region has 14 residues. V lost 6 bases and J 4 bases, leaving 13 bases between the germline ends. The DNA of the CDR3 is TGTGCCAGTAGCAATACAGGGCTGAATCAGCCCCAGCATTTT. Its protein is CASSNTGLNQPQHF.

A single count supports this clone. The genes are TRBV19 and TRBJ1-2, with D perhaps TRBD1 (6 bases). Germline loops: CDR1 LNHDA, CDR2 SQIVND (reference sequence). CDR3 length: 12 residues. V shed 5 bases and J shed 8 bases, with 12 bases lying between them. CDR3 amino acids: CASSVYREGYTF. CDR3 DNA: TGTGCCAGTAGTGTATACAGGGAAGGCTACACCTTC.

The genes are TRBV5-4 and TRBJ2-3, with 7 nucleotides matching TRBD2. The CDR3 has 16 residues. Trimming removed 0 bases from V and 6 bases from J; junction bases left unmatched: 10. CDR1 is SGHNT and CDR2 is YYREEE in the germline V gene (reference sequence). CDR3 residues: CASSLALGGRGDTQYF. In nucleotides, the CDR3 is TGTGCCAGCAGCTTGGCCTTGGGCGGGAGAGGCGATACGCAGTATTTT. The variable domain in full, completed from reference TRBV5-4 and TRBJ2-3, reads ETGVTQSPTHLIKTRGQQVTLRCSSQSGHNTVSWYQQALGQGPQFIFQYYREEENGRGNFPPRFSGLQFPNYSSELNVNALELDDSALYLCASSLALGGRGDTQYFGPGTRLTVL.

This clone was seen only once. The chain is built from TRBV10-1 and TRBJ2-1, with D unclear. CDR1 is WNHNN, CDR2 SYGVQD, per germline (reference sequence). The V and J ends lost 4 bases and 6 bases respectively, with 16 bases between them. The CDR3 runs 15 residues. CDR3 sequence (DNA): TGCGCCAGCAGTGGTGGGCTATTAACACCCAATGAGCAGTTCTTC. Encoded protein: CASSGGLLTPNEQFF.

This clone is a singleton in its sample. This sequence joins TRBV6-4 and TRBJ2-7, with D possibly being TRBD1 (5 bases). Trimming took off 2 bases at V and 5 bases at J, with 13 bases between the two ends. Germline CDR1 is MRHNA and CDR2 is SNTAGT. The CDR3 loop spans 14 amino acids. The CDR3 spells CASSDPRVPHEQYF. DNA for the CDR3: TGTGCCAGCAGTGACCCCAGGGTCCCCCACGAGCAGTACTTC.

The rearrangement uses TRBV28 and TRBJ1-4; TRBD1 agrees at 11 bases. V lost 6 bases and J lost 7; bases outside the gene matches: 10. This CDR3 contains 16 residues. Per the germline V gene, CDR1 is MDHEN and CDR2 is SYDVKM. DNA for the CDR3: TGTGCCAGCAGCCCCAGAGGAGGGACAGGGGGTGAAAAACTGTTTTTT. Amino acid sequence: CASSPRGGTGGEKLFF.

The chain couples TRBV9 to TRBJ1-5, with D possibly matching TRBD1 (6 bases). V was clipped by 4 bases and J by 0 bases, with 11 bases between them. Germline-derived CDR1 and CDR2 are SGDLS and YYNGEE. This CDR3 comprises 15 residues. The CDR3 DNA is TGTGCCAGCAGCCCTGGGACACATAGCAATCAGCCCCAGCATTTT. The encoded protein is CASSPGTHSNQPQHF.

This clone was picked up a small number of times. This chain joins TRBV2 and TRBJ1-1; D might be TRBD1 (5 bases). Trimming took 8 bases from V and 3 from J, leaving 13 bases between them. The CDR3 runs to 13 residues. Germline V lookup: CDR1 SNHLY, CDR2 FYNNEI. CDR3 coding DNA: TGTGCCAGCTGGCTGACAGCCTACACTGAAGCTTTCTTT. Its translation: CASWLTAYTEAFF. The full variable domain, rest sourced from reference TRBV2 and TRBJ1-1, is EPEVTQTPSHQVTQMGQEVILRCVPISNHLYFYWYRQILGQKVEFLVSFYNNEISEKSEIFDDQFSVERPDGSNFTLKIRSTKLEDSAMYFCASWLTAYTEAFFGQGTRLTVV.

The chain has TRBV6-4 and TRBJ2-1; 7 nucleotides line up with TRBD2. With 2 bases clipped from V and 4 bases from J, the junction kept 5 bases outside the gene matches. Germline V CDR1 and CDR2: MRHNA, SNTAGT. The CDR3 is made up of 15 amino acids. The CDR3 DNA reads TGTGCCAGCAGTGACGCGGGAGAGGGTTACAATGAGCAGTTCTTC. Protein sequence: CASSDAGEGYNEQFF.

The chain is built from TRBV5-1 and TRBJ1-1; 9 nucleotides agree with TRBD1. Germline V gives CDR1 SGHRS, CDR2 YFSETQ. The CDR3 consists of 14 residues. V was pared by 4 bases and J by 3 bases, with 4 bases of the junction left unmatched. As DNA, the CDR3 is TGCGCCAGCAGCCCGGGACAGGGCTACACTGAAGCTTTCTTT. Translated, it gives CASSPGQGYTEAFF.

This chain joins TRBV3-1 (or the pseudogene TRBV3-2) and TRBJ1-2; 7 bases agree with TRBD1. This CDR3 contains 14 residues. The J segment lost 6 bases and the V segment lost 1 base, leaving 5 bases of the junction unmatched. The germline CDR1 and CDR2 sequences are LGHDT and YNNKEL (reference sequence). Here the CDR3 reads CASSQGPGTDGYTF. The CDR3 bases are TGTGCCAGCAGCCAAGGGCCGGGGACAGATGGCTACACCTTC.

The chain links TRBV27 to TRBJ2-7; possible D gene TRBD1, 5 bases. This CDR3 region has 15 residues. V lost 5 bases to trimming and J lost 5 bases, with 19 bases between them. CDR1 MNHEY and CDR2 SMNVEV come from the germline V gene (reference sequence). CDR3 amino acids: CASSPPPDSFHEQYF. The CDR3 DNA reads as TGTGCCAGCAGTCCTCCCCCAGACAGCTTCCACGAGCAGTACTTC.

The chain joins TRBV10-2 to TRBJ1-2; 10 nucleotides agree with TRBD1. The J segment lost 8 bases and the V segment lost 8 bases, leaving 8 bases of the junction unmatched. The CDR3 extends over 13 amino acids. The germline V gene has CDR1 WSHSY and CDR2 SAAADI. The CDR3 sequence: CASRGQGMRGYTF. For the CDR3, the DNA is TGCGCCAGCCGGGGACAGGGGATGAGGGGCTACACCTTC.

This chain joins TRBV7-9 and TRBJ2-3; D unclear. The CDR3 loop spans 13 amino acids. V was clipped by 2 bases and J by 6 bases, with 9 bases between them. Germline values: CDR1 SEHNR, CDR2 FQNEAQ (reference sequence). CDR3 sequence: CASSLSQTDTQYF. The CDR3 nucleotides read TGTGCCAGCAGCTTAAGTCAGACTGATACGCAGTATTTT.

This clone was found a few times. The chain combines TRBV19 with TRBJ2-1; 9 nucleotides align to TRBD1. V was clipped by 1 base and J by 8 bases; unmatched bases: 3. Germline CDR1 reads LNHDA; CDR2 reads SQIVND (reference sequence). The CDR3 length is 14 residues. For the CDR3, the DNA is TGTGCCAGTAGTATAGGACAGGGGGGACATGAGCAGTTCTTC. Protein: CASSIGQGGHEQFF.

V and J are TRBV5-6 and TRBJ2-3; maybe TRBD1 (7 bases). Trimming removed 2 bases from V and 5 bases from J, with 12 bases in between. The germline CDR1 and CDR2 sequences are SGHDT and YYEEEE. The CDR3 is made up of 14 amino acids. CDR3 DNA sequence: TGTGCCAGCAGCTTTCGACAGGGAGGAGATACGCAGTATTTT. Its protein product is CASSFRQGGDTQYF.

The chain is built from TRBV7-3 and TRBJ1-6, with a possible D match to TRBD1 (6 bases). V lost 5 bases and J lost 5, with 13 bases in between. CDR1 and CDR2 from the germline V gene are SGHTA and FQGTGA. The CDR3 loop spans 15 amino acids. The CDR3 protein is CASSETGLNNSPLHF. The CDR3, as DNA: TGTGCCAGCAGCGAAACAGGGTTGAATAATTCACCCCTCCACTTT.

The chain is built from TRBV28 and TRBJ2-3, with TRBD2 as a possible D gene (5 bases). V dropped 5 bases and J dropped 5 bases, with 11 bases sitting between them. This CDR3 is 13 amino acids long. Germline CDR1 is MDHEN and CDR2 is SYDVKM. The CDR3 DNA follows: TGTGCCAGCAGTCCTAGGACTCTAGATACGCAGTATTTT. Encoded protein: CASSPRTLDTQYF. Full variable domain (remainder filled in from reference TRBV28 and TRBJ2-3): DVKVTQSSRYLVKRTGEKVFLECVQDMDHENMFWYRQDPGLGLRLIYFSYDVKMKEKGDIPEGYSVSREKKERFSLILESASTNQTSMYLCASSPRTLDTQYFGPGTRLTVL.

This clone was seen only a few times. This chain links TRBV29-1 with TRBJ1-2, with a tentative D call TRBD1 (5 bases). Germline V gene lookup returns CDR1 SQVTM and CDR2 ANQGSEA. There are 14 residues in the CDR3. The V and J ends lost 3 bases and 8 bases respectively, with 19 bases between them. CDR3 residues: CSVELIQGARGYTF. The CDR3 region has the DNA TGCAGCGTTGAGTTGATACAAGGGGCGCGGGGCTACACCTTC.

The genes are TRBV5-4 and TRBJ1-2, with D uncertain. Germline V gene data show CDR1 as SGHNT and CDR2 as YYREEE (reference sequence). The V end was cut by 0 bases, the J end by 6 bases, with 12 bases between. This CDR3 spans 14 amino acids. CDR3 DNA: TGTGCCAGCAGCTTGGTTGGAGTTTATCATGGCTACACCTTC. Protein product: CASSLVGVYHGYTF.

V gene TRBV5-5 combines with J gene TRBJ2-2; D may be TRBD2 (5 bases). Germline CDR1 and CDR2: SGHKS and YYEKEE (reference sequence). V was pared by 0 bases and J by 1 base, with 7 bases between. The CDR3 spans 15 residues. The CDR3 DNA is TGTGCCAGCAGCTTGGTCGGGGTGAACACCGGGGAGCTGTTTTTT. Its translation is CASSLVGVNTGELFF.

This sequence joins TRBV5-1 and TRBJ1-3, with D possibly TRBD1 on 6 matching bases. Trimming took 1 base from V and 0 from J, leaving 14 bases between them. CDR3 length equals 17 residues. Germline CDR1 SGHRS, CDR2 YFSETQ. CDR3 in amino acids: CASSLTGLELSGNTIYF. The DNA for the CDR3 is TGCGCCAGCAGCTTGACAGGGTTGGAACTCTCTGGAAACACCATATATTTT. Full variable domain (remainder filled in from reference TRBV5-1 and TRBJ1-3): KAGVTQTPRYLIKTRGQQVTLSCSPISGHRSVSWYQQTPGQGLQFLFEYFSETQRNKGNFPGRFSGRQFSNSRSEMNVSTLELGDSALYLCASSLTGLELSGNTIYFGEGSWLTVV.

The chain is built from TRBV28 and TRBJ2-2; TRBD2 is a possible D gene (5 bases). Germline CDR1 reads MDHEN; CDR2 reads SYDVKM. The CDR3 runs to 17 residues. The V gene lost 5 bases and the J gene lost 5 bases, with 21 bases spanning the gap. This chain's CDR3 is CASSPPTYVGETGELFF. The CDR3 DNA sequence: TGTGCCAGCAGTCCCCCTACTTATGTGGGAGAGACCGGGGAGCTGTTTTTT.